This T cell receptor (beta chain) was sequenced in a study of blood T cell repertoires in COVID-19. Across the whole study: Samples representing acute and convalescent COVID-19 were sourced from the United States, Italy and Spain. PBMCs, B-cell-depleted T cells, or T cells were the source of the cDNA or gDNA that made up the material.

CDR1 and CDR2 from the germline V gene are MNHEY and SVGEGT. V lost 6 bases and J 3 bases, leaving 11 bases between the germline ends. The length of the CDR3 is 13 residues. The authors' processing: Amplification with reference gene primers provided the estimates of nucleated cell counts. Clones were read by immunoSEQ multiplex PCR, and TCRdb kept only the in-frame ones, dropping some. V, J and clone size reflect that table, while D and trimming were determined from the DNA. Of around 120,000 clones listed, roughly 71% were seen once; the top ten hold approximately 6.2%. This clonotype was sampled from a man at least 80 years old with acute or convalescent COVID-19. The sample taken for sequencing was peripheral blood. V gene TRBV6-2 or TRBV6-3 combines with J gene TRBJ1-2; tentatively, D is TRBD1 (5 bases). The CDR3 DNA reads as TGTGCCAGCAGCCCACAGGCGGACTATGGCTACACCTTC. Protein sequence: CASSPQADYGYTF.